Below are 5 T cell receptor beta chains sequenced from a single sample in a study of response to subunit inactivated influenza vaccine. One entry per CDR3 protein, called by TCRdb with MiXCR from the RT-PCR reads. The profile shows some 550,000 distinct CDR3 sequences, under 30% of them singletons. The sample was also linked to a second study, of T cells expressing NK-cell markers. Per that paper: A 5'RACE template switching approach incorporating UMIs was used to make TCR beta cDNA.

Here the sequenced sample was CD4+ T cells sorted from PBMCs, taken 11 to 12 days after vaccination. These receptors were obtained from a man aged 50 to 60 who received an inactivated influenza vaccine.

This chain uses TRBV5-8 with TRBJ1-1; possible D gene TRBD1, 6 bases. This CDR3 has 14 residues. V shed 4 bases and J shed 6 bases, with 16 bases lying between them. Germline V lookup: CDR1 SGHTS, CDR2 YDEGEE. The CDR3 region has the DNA TGTGCCAGCAGCCGGGGCGCAGGGGTCTCTGAAGCTTTCTTT. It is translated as CASSRGAGVSEAFF.

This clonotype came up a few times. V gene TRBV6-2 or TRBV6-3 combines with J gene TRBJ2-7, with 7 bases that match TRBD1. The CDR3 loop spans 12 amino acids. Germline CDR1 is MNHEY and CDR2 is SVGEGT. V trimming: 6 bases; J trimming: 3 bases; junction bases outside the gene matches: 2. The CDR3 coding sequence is TGTGCCAGCAGAGGACAGGTCTACGAGCAGTACTTC. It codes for CASRGQVYEQYF.

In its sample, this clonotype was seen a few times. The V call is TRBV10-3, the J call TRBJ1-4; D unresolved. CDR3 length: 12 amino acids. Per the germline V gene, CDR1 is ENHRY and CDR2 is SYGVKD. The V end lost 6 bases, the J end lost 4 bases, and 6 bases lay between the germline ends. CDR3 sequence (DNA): TGTGCCATCAGCCAGAATAATGAAAAACTGTTTTTT. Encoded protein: CAISQNNEKLFF.

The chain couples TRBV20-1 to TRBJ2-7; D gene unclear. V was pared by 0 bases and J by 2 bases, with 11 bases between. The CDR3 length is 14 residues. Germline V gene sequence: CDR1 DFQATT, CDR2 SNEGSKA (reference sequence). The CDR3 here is CSARDPRQTYEQYF. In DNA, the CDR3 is TGCAGTGCTAGAGATCCAAGGCAGACCTACGAGCAGTACTTC.

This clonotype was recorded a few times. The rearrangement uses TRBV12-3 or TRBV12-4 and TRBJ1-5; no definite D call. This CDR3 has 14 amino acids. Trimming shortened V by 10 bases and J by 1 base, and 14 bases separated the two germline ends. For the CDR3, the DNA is TGTGCCACACGACGCGGCGTCAGCAATCAGCCCCAGCATTTT. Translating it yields CATRRGVSNQPQHF.